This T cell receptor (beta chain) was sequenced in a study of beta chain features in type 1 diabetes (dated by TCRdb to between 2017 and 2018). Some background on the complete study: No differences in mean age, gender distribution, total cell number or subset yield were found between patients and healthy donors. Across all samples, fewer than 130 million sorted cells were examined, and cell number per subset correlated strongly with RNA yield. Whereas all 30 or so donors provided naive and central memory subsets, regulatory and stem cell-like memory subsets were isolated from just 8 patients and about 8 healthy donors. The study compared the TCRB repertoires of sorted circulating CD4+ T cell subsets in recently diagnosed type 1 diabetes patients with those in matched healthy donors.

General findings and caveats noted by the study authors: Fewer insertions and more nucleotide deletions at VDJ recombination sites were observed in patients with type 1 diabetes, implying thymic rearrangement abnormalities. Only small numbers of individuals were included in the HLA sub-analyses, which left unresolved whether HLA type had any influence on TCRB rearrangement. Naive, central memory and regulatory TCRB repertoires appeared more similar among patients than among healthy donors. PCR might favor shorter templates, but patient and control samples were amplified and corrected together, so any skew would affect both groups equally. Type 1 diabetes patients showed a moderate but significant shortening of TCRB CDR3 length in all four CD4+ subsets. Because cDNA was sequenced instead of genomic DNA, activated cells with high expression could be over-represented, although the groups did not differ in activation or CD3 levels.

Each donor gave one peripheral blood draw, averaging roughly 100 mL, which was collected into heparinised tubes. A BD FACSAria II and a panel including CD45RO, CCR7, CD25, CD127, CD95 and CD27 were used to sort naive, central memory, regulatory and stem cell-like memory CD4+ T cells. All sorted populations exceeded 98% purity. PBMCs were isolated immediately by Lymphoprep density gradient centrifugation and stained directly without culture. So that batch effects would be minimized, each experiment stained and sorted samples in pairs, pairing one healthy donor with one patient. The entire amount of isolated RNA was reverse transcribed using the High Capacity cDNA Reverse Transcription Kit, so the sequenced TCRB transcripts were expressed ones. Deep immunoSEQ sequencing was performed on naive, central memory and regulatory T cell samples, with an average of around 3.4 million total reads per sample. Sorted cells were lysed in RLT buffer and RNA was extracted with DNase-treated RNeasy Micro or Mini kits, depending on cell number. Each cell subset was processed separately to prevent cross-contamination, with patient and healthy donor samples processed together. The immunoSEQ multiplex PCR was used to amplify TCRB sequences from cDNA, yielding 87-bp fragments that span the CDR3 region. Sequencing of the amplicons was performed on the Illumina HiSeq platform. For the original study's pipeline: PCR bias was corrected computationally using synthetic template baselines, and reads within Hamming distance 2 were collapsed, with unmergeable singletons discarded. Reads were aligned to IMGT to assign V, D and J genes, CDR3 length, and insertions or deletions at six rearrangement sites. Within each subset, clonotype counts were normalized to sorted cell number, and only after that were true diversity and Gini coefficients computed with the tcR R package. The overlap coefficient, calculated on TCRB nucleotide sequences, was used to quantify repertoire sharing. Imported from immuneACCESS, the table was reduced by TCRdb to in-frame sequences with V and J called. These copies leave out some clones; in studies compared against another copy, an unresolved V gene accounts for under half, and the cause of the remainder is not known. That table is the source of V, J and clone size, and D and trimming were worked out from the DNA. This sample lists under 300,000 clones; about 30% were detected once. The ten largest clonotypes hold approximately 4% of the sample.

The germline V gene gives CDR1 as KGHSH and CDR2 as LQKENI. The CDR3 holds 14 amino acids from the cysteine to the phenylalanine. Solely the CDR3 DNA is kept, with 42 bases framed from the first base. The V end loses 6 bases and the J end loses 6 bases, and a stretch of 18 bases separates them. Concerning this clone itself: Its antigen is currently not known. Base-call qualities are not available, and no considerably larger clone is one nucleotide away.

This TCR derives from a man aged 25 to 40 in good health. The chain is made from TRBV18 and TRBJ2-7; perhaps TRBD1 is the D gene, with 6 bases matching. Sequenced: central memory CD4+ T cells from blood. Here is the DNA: TGTGCCAGCTCCCTCGAACAGGGAATAGGCGAGCAGTACTTC. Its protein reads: CASSLEQGIGEQYF.